This TCR beta chain was sequenced in a study of blood T cells in healthy people across ages. Study-level points and caveats: Since the PBMCs were unsorted, naive and antigen-experienced cells could not be conclusively compared. Researchers judged that diversity estimates from one million T cells fell short of true values. Significant beta diversity loss was already apparent by age about 39, declining roughly linearly.

It was with a sample-barcoded 5' primer and a J-beta primer mix that a second PCR of roughly 7 to 12 cycles was run. TCRdb re-derived calls from the 5' RACE reads in MiXCR, one entry per CDR3 protein. The sample yields 1,800,000 or so distinct CDR3 sequences, approximately 40% seen once. Total RNA was extracted at no less than 6 micrograms per sample. This clonotype was detected only a few times. Its matching antigen is unknown. The CDR3 loop spans 15 amino acids. Germline V gene sequence: CDR1 MDHEN, CDR2 SYDVKM. Between the trimmed V and J ends, which lost 3 bases and 3 bases, there was a span of 14 bases.

Source material: blood. The chain employs TRBV28 and TRBJ1-2; D is possibly TRBD1 (5 bases). The clonotype was recovered from a human donor in good health. Here the CDR3 reads CASSLQGGGDYGYTF. CDR3 nucleotides: TGTGCCAGCAGTTTGCAGGGAGGAGGGGACTATGGCTACACCTTC.